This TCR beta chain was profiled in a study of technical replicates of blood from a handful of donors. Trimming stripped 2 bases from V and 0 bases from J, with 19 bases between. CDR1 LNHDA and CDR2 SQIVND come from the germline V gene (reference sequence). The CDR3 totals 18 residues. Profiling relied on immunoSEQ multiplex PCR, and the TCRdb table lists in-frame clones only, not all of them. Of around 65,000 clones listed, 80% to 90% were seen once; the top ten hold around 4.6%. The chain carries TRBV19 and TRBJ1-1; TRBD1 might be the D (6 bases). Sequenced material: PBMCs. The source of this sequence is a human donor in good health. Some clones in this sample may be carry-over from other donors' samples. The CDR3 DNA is TGTGCCAGTAGTATAAGGGGCCGGGGGGCAGCGATGAACACTGAAGCTTTCTTT. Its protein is CASSIRGRGAAMNTEAFF.